The rows below give T cell receptor beta chains drawn from one sample of a study of cytomegalovirus exposure and HLA in healthy donors. The repertoire was sequenced with immunoSEQ multiplex PCR; TCRdb's copy has only in-frame clones and lacks some. The record lists tens of thousands of clones, of which the ten most abundant hold 15%. What was sequenced was PBMCs. Receptor source: a man over 45 in good health and CMV-seropositive. CDR3s include the opening cysteine and the closing phenylalanine or tryptophan. The D gene is left open where the match is weak.

v_gene	d_gene	j_gene	CDR3nt	CDR3aa
TRBV7-3	TRBD1	TRBJ1-1	TGTGCCAGCAGCTCGGACAGGGACGCTGAAGCTTTCTTT	CASSSDRDAEAFF
TRBV5-4	TRBD1	TRBJ1-1	TGTGCCAGCAGCTTTCGACAGGGGAGGACTGAAGCTTTCTTT	CASSFRQGRTEAFF
TRBV7-2	TRBD2	TRBJ2-3	TGTGCGGGCGCGCAGCGGGAGGCCCCAGATACGCAGTATTTT	CAGAQREAPDTQYF
TRBV7-8	.	TRBJ2-5	TGTGCCAGCAGCTTAGTGCCCTATGGGGAGGAGACCCAGTACTTC	CASSLVPYGEETQYF
TRBV7-2	.	TRBJ2-5	TGTGCCAGCAGCTTACCCGGGGAGACCCAGTACTTC	CASSLPGETQYF
TRBV29-1	.	TRBJ2-1	TGCAGCTGCGGAGCGTTTAATGAGCAGTTCTTC	CSCGAFNEQFF
TRBV7-9	.	TRBJ2-3	TGTGCCAGCAGCTTGGGCGTCGATACGCAGTATTTT	CASSLGVDTQYF
TRBV4-1	.	TRBJ2-1	TGCGCCAGCAGCCCGGCTAGCGCAAGCTCCTACAATGAGCAGTTCTTC	CASSPASASSYNEQFF
TRBV5-6	.	TRBJ2-1	TGTGCCAGCAGCTTCAGGGGTTGGGACAATGAGCAGTTCTTC	CASSFRGWDNEQFF
TRBV28	.	TRBJ1-5	TGTGCCAGCAGTGCCCGGACCGGACTCTGGTCAAATCAGCCCCAGCATTTT	CASSARTGLWSNQPQHF
TRBV9	TRBD1	TRBJ1-5	TGTGCCAGCAGCCTTACAGGGGGTGGCAATCAGCCCCAGCATTTT	CASSLTGGGNQPQHF
TRBV7-2	.	TRBJ1-5	TGTGCCAGCAGCTCCCTCTCGGGAGTTCAGCCCCAGCATTTT	CASSSLSGVQPQHF
TRBV19	TRBD1	TRBJ2-1	TGTGCCAGCAGTGCATGGACAGGGGGCGGGGATGAGCAGTTCTTC	CASSAWTGGGDEQFF
TRBV7-2	.	TRBJ2-5	TGTGCCAGCAGCTCTATAGGAGGGCGCGAGACCCAGTACTTC	CASSSIGGRETQYF
TRBV28	TRBD2	TRBJ2-7	TGTGCCAGCAGTCGGGGACTAGCGGGAGCCTACGAGCAGTACTTC	CASSRGLAGAYEQYF
TRBV11-1	TRBD2	TRBJ2-1	TGTGCCAGCAGATCGGGACTAGCGAGAAAGGGGGAGCAGTTCTTC	CASRSGLARKGEQFF
TRBV4-1	.	TRBJ1-1	TGCGCCAGCAGCCATCCCAGGGGGAACACTGAAGCTTTCTTT	CASSHPRGNTEAFF
TRBV27	.	TRBJ2-3	TGTGCCAGCAGTGAGTGGGAACAGGGAGGCACAGATACGCAGTATTTT	CASSEWEQGGTDTQYF
TRBV30	.	TRBJ1-5	TGTGCCTGGAGGGGCACAGGGCCTCTACAGCCCCAGCATTTT	CAWRGTGPLQPQHF
TRBV7-2	.	TRBJ1-5	TGTGCCAGCAGCCAATCCGGGACGGGAGCAAATCAGCCCCAGCATTTT	CASSQSGTGANQPQHF
TRBV7-9	TRBD1	TRBJ1-1	TGTGCCAGCAGCCCCGGACAGGGGGGAAACACTGAAGCTTTCTTT	CASSPGQGGNTEAFF
TRBV18	.	TRBJ2-7	TGTGCCAGCTCACCAAAAGGTCCGGCGGTCTACGAGCAGTACTTC	CASSPKGPAVYEQYF
TRBV2	TRBD2	TRBJ2-1	TGTGCCAGCAGACGCGGGAGCTCCTACAATGAGCAGTTCTTC	CASRRGSSYNEQFF
TRBV9	.	TRBJ2-7	TGTGCCAGCAGCGTTGGACAGAGCTTTGGCTCCTACGAGCAGTACTTC	CASSVGQSFGSYEQYF
TRBV10-3	.	TRBJ2-1	TGTGCCATCACTCGCGATTTCTCCTACAATGAGCAGTTCTTC	CAITRDFSYNEQFF
TRBV18	.	TRBJ2-6	TGTGCCAGCCGAGGGACGTTCGATTCAGGGGCTGGGGCCAACGTCCTGACTTTC	CASRGTFDSGAGANVLTF
TRBV11-3	TRBD2	TRBJ2-2	TGTGCCAGCAGTTCGACTAGCGGGAGAGCCGGGGAGCTGTTTTTT	CASSSTSGRAGELFF
TRBV5-1	TRBD2	TRBJ2-1	TGCGCCAGCAGCTTGGCGGCGGGAGGCTACAATGAGCAGTTCTTC	CASSLAAGGYNEQFF
TRBV5-1	TRBD2	TRBJ2-7	TGCGCCAGCAGCCCGGGGGGACTAGCGGGAGCGACCTGGTGGGGCTACGAGCAGTACTTC	CASSPGGLAGATWWGYEQYF
TRBV5-5	TRBD2	TRBJ2-1	TGTGCCAGCAGCTTAGGCCTAGCGGCCTACAATGAGCAGTTCTTC	CASSLGLAAYNEQFF
TRBV5-1	TRBD2	TRBJ2-1	TGCGCCAGCAGCTGGGGACTAGCGGGGAATGAGCAGTTCTTC	CASSWGLAGNEQFF
TRBV4-3	.	TRBJ1-1	TGCGCCAGCAGCCGAGCAGGGAACACTGAAGCTTTCTTT	CASSRAGNTEAFF
TRBV29-1	.	TRBJ2-7	TGCAGCGTCGGGGTGCGGGGACGTCTCTACGAGCAGTACTTC	CSVGVRGRLYEQYF
TRBV29-1	TRBD2	TRBJ2-7	TGCAGCGTTGAAGACGGACTAGCGGGGGCCTCCTACGAGCAGTACTTC	CSVEDGLAGASYEQYF
TRBV5-6	.	TRBJ2-1	TGTGCCAGCAGCATTCCAGCAGGGTGGTCCTACAATGAGCAGTTCTTC	CASSIPAGWSYNEQFF
TRBV30	.	TRBJ1-5	TGTGCCTGGAATTTGGGGGCTAGCAATCAGCCCCAGCATTTT	CAWNLGASNQPQHF
TRBV7-2	TRBD2	TRBJ2-7	TGTGCCAGCAGCTTATATGCGGGAGGGTCGAGGGAGCAGTACTTC	CASSLYAGGSREQYF
TRBV30	.	TRBJ2-6	TGTGCCTGGAGTGTACGAGGGTCTGGGGCCAACGTCCTGACTTTC	CAWSVRGSGANVLTF
TRBV11-3	TRBD2	TRBJ2-1	TGTGCCAGCAGCTTGACTAGCGGACTCTTGTATGAGCAGTTCTTC	CASSLTSGLLYEQFF
TRBV15	.	TRBJ2-7	TGTGCCACCAGCACACCTCGTGGAGACGAGCAGTACTTC	CATSTPRGDEQYF
TRBV4-2	TRBD1	TRBJ2-2	TGTGCCAGCAGCCAACTGACAGGGACCGGGGAGCTGTTTTTT	CASSQLTGTGELFF
TRBV4-2	.	TRBJ2-5	TGTGCCAGCAGCCAAGAACCAGCGGCAGAGACCCAGTACTTC	CASSQEPAAETQYF
TRBV19	.	TRBJ1-5	TGTGCCAGTACCAGGGTGGGGCGGAAGTATAGCAATCAGCCCCAGCATTTT	CASTRVGRKYSNQPQHF
TRBV11-3	TRBD1	TRBJ2-7	TGTGCCAGCAGCCCGCAAGGATGGGGGACAGGGGTATCGGACTACGAGCAGTACTTC	CASSPQGWGTGVSDYEQYF
TRBV4-3	.	TRBJ1-2	TGCGCCAGCAGCCAAGGTGGGGCGTCTAACTATGGCTACACCTTC	CASSQGGASNYGYTF